This T cell receptor beta chain is from a study of control samples from healthy donors and cancer patients. Some clones are missing from TCRdb's copy, which holds only in-frame ones; the method was immunoSEQ multiplex PCR. The sample lists over 150,000 clones; almost 90% were seen once. The V gene lost 0 bases and the J gene lost 5 bases, with 11 bases spanning the gap. Germline CDR1 is LGHNA and CDR2 is YNFKEQ. The CDR3 extends over 16 amino acids. The TCR sequence derives from a woman aged 50 to 65 in good health. The V and J genes are TRBV4-2 and TRBJ1-6; a possible D gene is TRBD1 (5 bases). The sequencing input was blood. DNA of the CDR3: TGTGCCAGCAGCCAAGAGATTGCGACAGATAATTCACCCCTCCACTTT. Translating gives CASSQEIATDNSPLHF.